The next 12 T cell receptor beta chains were all read from a single sample in a study of blood T cell repertoires in COVID-19. Using immunoSEQ multiplex PCR, the repertoire was profiled, and TCRdb retains in-frame clones only, with some absent. The profile shows fewer than 130,000 clones, under 75% of them singletons. The source material was peripheral blood. These receptors came from a woman in her fifties or sixties with acute or convalescent COVID-19.

The chain carries TRBV5-5 and TRBJ1-2; D unresolved. The germline V gene has CDR1 SGHKS and CDR2 YYEKEE (reference sequence). CDR3 size: 14 residues. Deletions cut 0 bases from V and 4 bases from J, with 10 bases between. The CDR3 DNA reads TGTGCCAGCAGCTTGGTTCCGGGTGGCTATGGCTACACCTTC. Translation gives CASSLVPGGYGYTF.

The chain has TRBV29-1 and TRBJ2-7, with no clear D. The V end lost 2 bases, the J end lost 6 bases, and 14 bases lay between the germline ends. CDR1 is SQVTM, CDR2 ANQGSEA, per germline. There are 13 residues in the CDR3. Here the CDR3 reads CSVETGDGSEQYF. The CDR3 bases are TGCAGCGTTGAAACGGGTGACGGCTCCGAGCAGTACTTC.

V gene TRBV4-1 combines with J gene TRBJ1-1; possible D gene TRBD1, 5 bases. Trimming left V 4 bases short and J 2 bases short, with 14 bases between. CDR3 length: 15 residues. The germline V gene encodes CDR1 MGHRA and CDR2 YSYEKL. The CDR3 coding sequence is TGCGCCAGCAGCCCCGGCGCAGACAGCAACACTGAAGCTTTCTTT. This codes for CASSPGADSNTEAFF.

The genes are TRBV29-1 and TRBJ1-2; perhaps TRBD1 as D (5 bases). The V gene lost 6 bases and the J gene lost 4 bases, with 9 bases spanning the gap. Germline CDR1 SQVTM, CDR2 ANQGSEA. The CDR3 spans 11 residues. The DNA for the CDR3 is TGCAGCGTGGACACGAGCTATGGCTACACCTTC. This sequence encodes CSVDTSYGYTF.

The chain joins TRBV6-1 to TRBJ2-5; D ambiguous. Germline CDR1 MNHNS, CDR2 SASEGT. This CDR3 is built from 15 residues. V was clipped by 2 bases and J by 2 bases, with 12 bases between them. The CDR3 coding sequence is TGTGCCAGCAGTGAATCCCTTAGCAGACAAGAGACCCAGTACTTC. This translates into CASSESLSRQETQYF.

The chain couples TRBV6-5 to TRBJ1-2, with 7 positions matching TRBD1. The germline gives CDR1 MNHEY, CDR2 SVGAGI. This CDR3 region has 13 residues. The CDR3 sequence: CAAGGTLRSGYTF. The CDR3 DNA reads TGTGCAGCAGGGGGGACTTTACGGTCGGGCTACACCTTC.

In nucleotides, the CDR3 is TGTGCCAGCAGCTTAGGACAGGGGGCCTACGAGCAGTACTTC. Amino acids: CASSLGQGAYEQYF. The V and J genes are TRBV9 and TRBJ2-7, with TRBD1 matching 10 bases. This CDR3 is built from 14 residues. The ends lost 4 bases at V and 2 bases at J; junction bases unmatched: 3. Germline V gene data show CDR1 as SGDLS and CDR2 as YYNGEE.

The chain couples TRBV19 to TRBJ1-4, with D possibly TRBD1 on 5 matching bases. The CDR3 consists of 14 residues. Germline V gene sequence: CDR1 LNHDA, CDR2 SQIVND (reference sequence). Trimming left V 8 bases short and J 1 base short, with 11 bases between. In DNA, the CDR3 is TGTGCCAGTCGCAGGGCAGGAACTAATGAAAAACTGTTTTTT. This sequence encodes CASRRAGTNEKLFF.

This chain links TRBV20-1 with TRBJ2-1; 7 bases match TRBD2. J lost 7 bases, V lost 7 bases, and 4 bases had no gene match. CDR3 size: 11 residues. The germline V gene has CDR1 DFQATT and CDR2 SNEGSKA (reference sequence). In nucleotides, the CDR3 is TGCAGTGTAATAGCGGGTAATGAGCAGTTCTTC. Translated: CSVIAGNEQFF.

On this clone itself: Other DNA sequences within the sample encode an identical CDR3. The chain combines TRBV18 with TRBJ1-1, with D possibly TRBD1 on 6 matching bases. V was trimmed by 1 base and J by 5 bases, leaving 11 bases between them. CDR3 size: 14 residues. Germline CDR1 KGHSH, CDR2 LQKENI. The CDR3 loop reads CASSPQGGKTEAFF. For the CDR3, the DNA is TGTGCCAGCTCACCACAGGGGGGGAAGACTGAAGCTTTCTTT.

With regard to this clone: Additional DNA sequences in this sample encode the identical CDR3. The V and J genes are TRBV5-4 and TRBJ2-2; weak D call: TRBD1 (6 bases). With 2 bases removed from V and 5 bases from J, the gap between germline ends came to 7 bases. Looked up from germline, CDR1 is SGHNT and CDR2 is YYREEE (reference sequence). The CDR3 contains 13 residues. CDR3 protein: CASSLQGTGELFF. CDR3 nucleotide sequence: TGTGCCAGCAGCTTACAGGGAACCGGGGAGCTGTTTTTT.

The V call is TRBV24-1, the J call TRBJ2-1, with 11 bases aligning to TRBD1. The germline V gene has CDR1 KGHDR and CDR2 SFDVKD. The trim removed 6 bases at V and 7 bases at J, leaving 10 bases unmatched. CDR3 length: 16 amino acids. This CDR3 reads CATSPSRDRGYNEQFF. Here the CDR3 DNA reads TGTGCCACCAGTCCGAGCCGGGACAGGGGGTATAATGAGCAGTTCTTC.